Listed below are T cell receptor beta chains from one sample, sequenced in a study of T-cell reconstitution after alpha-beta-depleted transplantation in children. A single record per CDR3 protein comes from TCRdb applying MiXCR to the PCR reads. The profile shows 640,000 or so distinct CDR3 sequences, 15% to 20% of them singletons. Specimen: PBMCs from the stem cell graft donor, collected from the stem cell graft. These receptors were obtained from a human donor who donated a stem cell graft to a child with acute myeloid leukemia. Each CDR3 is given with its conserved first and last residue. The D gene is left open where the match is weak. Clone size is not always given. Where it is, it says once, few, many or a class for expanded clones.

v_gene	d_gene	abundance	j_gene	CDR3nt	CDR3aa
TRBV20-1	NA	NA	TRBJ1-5	TGCAGTGTGGGAGGGGTTGGGCAGCCCCAGCATTTT	CSVGGVGQPQHF
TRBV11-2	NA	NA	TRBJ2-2	TGTGCCAGCAGCCGCGAAGGCAGACCGAACACCGGGGAGCTGTTTTTT	CASSREGRPNTGELFF
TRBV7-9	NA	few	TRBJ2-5	TGTGCCAGCAGCTTACCCCGAGGGACTCCCCAAGAGACCCAGTACTTC	CASSLPRGTPQETQYF
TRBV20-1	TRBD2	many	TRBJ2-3	TGCAGTGCTAAACTAGCGGGTACTAGCACAGATACGCAGTATTTT	CSAKLAGTSTDTQYF
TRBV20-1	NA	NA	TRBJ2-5	TGCAGTGCTAGCCCGGGACTCCTACAAGAGACCCAGTACTTC	CSASPGLLQETQYF
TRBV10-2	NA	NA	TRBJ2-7	TGCGCCAGCAGTGCTGGAATCTTCTACGAGCAGTACTTC	CASSAGIFYEQYF
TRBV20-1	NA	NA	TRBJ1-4	TGCAGTGCTAGAGTGGGGGGGCAAGAAAAACTGTTTTTT	CSARVGGQEKLFF
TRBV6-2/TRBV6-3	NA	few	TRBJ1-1	TGTGCCAGCAGACCGAAGGATATGAACACTGAAGCTTTCTTT	CASRPKDMNTEAFF
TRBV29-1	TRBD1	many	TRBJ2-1	TGCAGCGCCGGGACAGTCTCCTACAATGAGCAGTTCTTC	CSAGTVSYNEQFF
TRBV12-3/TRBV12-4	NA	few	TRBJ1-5	TGTGCCAGCAGTTTAGCCCCCGCCACTTACCATCAGCCCCAGCATTTT	CASSLAPATYHQPQHF
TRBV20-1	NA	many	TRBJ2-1	TGCAGTGCTAGAGCCCTTTCGGACAGCTACAATGAGCAGTTCTTC	CSARALSDSYNEQFF
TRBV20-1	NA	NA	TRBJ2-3	TGCAGTGCTAGACTAGCCGGACCAGATACGCAGTATTTT	CSARLAGPDTQYF
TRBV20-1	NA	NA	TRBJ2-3	TGCAGTGCTAGCTGGGATACAGATACGCAGTATTTT	CSASWDTDTQYF
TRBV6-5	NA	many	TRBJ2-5	TGTGCCAGCAGTTACTCGGGGGTGAAGGAGACCCAGTACTTC	CASSYSGVKETQYF
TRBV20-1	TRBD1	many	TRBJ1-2	TGCAGTGCTTATACAGGGGACCACTATGGCTACACCTTC	CSAYTGDHYGYTF